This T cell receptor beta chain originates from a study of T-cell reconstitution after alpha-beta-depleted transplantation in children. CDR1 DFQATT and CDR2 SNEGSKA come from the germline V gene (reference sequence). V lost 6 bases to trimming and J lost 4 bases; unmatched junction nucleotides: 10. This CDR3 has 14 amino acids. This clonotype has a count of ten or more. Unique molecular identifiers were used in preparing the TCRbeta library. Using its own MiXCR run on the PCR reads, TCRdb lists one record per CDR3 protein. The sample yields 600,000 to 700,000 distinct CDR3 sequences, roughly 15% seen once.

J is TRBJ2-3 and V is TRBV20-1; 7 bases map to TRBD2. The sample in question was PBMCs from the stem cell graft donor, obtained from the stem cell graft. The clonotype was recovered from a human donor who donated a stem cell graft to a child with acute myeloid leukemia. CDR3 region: CSAFPAGVPDTQYF. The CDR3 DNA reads TGCAGTGCATTCCCGGCGGGGGTGCCAGATACGCAGTATTTT.